This T cell receptor beta chain was obtained from a study of vaccination effects on CD4 cells after COVID-19. The CDR3 length is 13 residues. Germline V lookup: CDR1 SNHLY, CDR2 FYNNEI. With 7 bases removed from V and 2 bases from J, the gap between germline ends came to 10 bases. This clone was seen a handful of times. Its antigen remains unknown. Profiling relied on immunoSEQ multiplex PCR, and the TCRdb table lists in-frame clones only, not all of them. Of over 60,000 clones in the sample, around 70% are singletons; the top ten hold roughly 1.5%. Under the ViraFEST assay, PBMC were stimulated with viral peptide pools so that antigen-specific CD4+ T cells expanded. Sequencing was performed afterwards. After around nine days in culture, the CD4+ T cells were isolated. All study participants received two doses of BNT162b2 or mRNA-1273 vaccine.

The sequence came from a human donor who received a COVID-19 vaccine. The material sequenced was CD4+ T cells from PBMCs cultured with HCoV-229E spike peptides, taken after COVID-19 vaccination. J is TRBJ2-3 and V is TRBV2; D is unresolved. The CDR3 loop reads CASKYRNTDTQYF. The DNA of the CDR3 is TGTGCCAGCAAGTACCGGAACACAGATACGCAGTATTTT. The variable domain in full, with the rest retrieved from reference TRBV2 and TRBJ2-3, is EPEVTQTPSHQVTQMGQEVILRCVPISNHLYFYWYRQILGQKVEFLVSFYNNEISEKSEIFDDQFSVERPDGSNFTLKIRSTKLEDSAMYFCASKYRNTDTQYFGPGTRLTVL.